Below are 9 T cell receptor beta chains sequenced from a single sample in a study of CD8 T cells in ankylosing spondylitis. Each CDR3 protein gets one entry after TCRdb re-called the 5' RACE reads with MiXCR. In the table there are roughly 130,000 distinct CDR3 sequences, roughly an eighth of which are singletons. The source material was blood, either unsorted or a sorted T cell fraction (not recorded which). Receptors originate from a female donor with ankylosing spondylitis or in good health (not recorded which).

This clonotype has more than one count but fewer than ten. This chain uses TRBV29-1 with TRBJ2-3; 12 bases map to TRBD2. J lost 8 bases, V lost 7 bases, and 13 bases had no gene match. The CDR3 has 15 amino acids. Germline V gene lookup returns CDR1 SQVTM and CDR2 ANQGSEA. This CDR3 reads CSGGRTSGVGGTQYF. The CDR3 DNA sequence: TGCAGCGGGGGAAGGACTAGCGGGGTTGGTGGTACGCAGTATTTT.

The chain links TRBV5-1 to TRBJ1-6, with a tentative D call TRBD1 (5 bases). Germline V gene data show CDR1 as SGHRS and CDR2 as YFSETQ. V lost 0 bases, J lost 8 bases, and 15 bases lay in between. This CDR3 comprises 16 residues. The CDR3 reads CASSLASSTGHSPLHF. CDR3 in DNA: TGCGCCAGCAGCTTGGCTTCTTCGACGGGACATTCACCCCTCCACTTT.

This clonotype appeared many times. V and J are TRBV12-3 or TRBV12-4 and TRBJ1-2, with D possibly TRBD1 on 6 matching bases. V was trimmed by 6 bases and J by 8 bases, leaving 19 bases between them. The CDR3 length is 14 residues. The DNA of the CDR3 is TGTGCCAGCAGCCTACAGGGTTTCTTGGACGGCTACACCTTC. Residues: CASSLQGFLDGYTF.

At least ten counts were recorded for this clonotype. This chain links TRBV20-1 with TRBJ1-5; D possibly corresponds to TRBD1 (5 bases). V was trimmed by 3 bases and J by 6 bases, leaving 12 bases between them. This CDR3 has 13 amino acids. Germline assignment: CDR1 DFQATT and CDR2 SNEGSKA (reference sequence). Here the CDR3 DNA reads TGCAGTGCTAGTTCCAGGGTTGGTCAGCCCCAGCATTTT. Its translation is CSASSRVGQPQHF.

This clonotype was observed a few times. CDR3 DNA: TGTGCCAGCAGCTTAGAACAGAACTATGGCTACACCTTC. Translation gives CASSLEQNYGYTF. The gene calls are TRBV7-6 and TRBJ1-2; D uncertain. Trimming shortened V by 1 base and J by 2 bases, and 5 bases separated the two germline ends. From germline, CDR1 is SGHVS and CDR2 FNYEAQ. The CDR3 covers 13 residues.

This clonotype was seen at least ten times. The V gene is TRBV21-1, the J gene TRBJ2-7. TRBV21-1 is deemed a pseudogene. The CDR3 covers 15 residues. The DNA of the CDR3 is TGTGCCAGCAGCTCCTCTTTGGAGCTCTCCTACGAGCAGTACTTC. Protein: CASSSSLELSYEQYF.

This clonotype was observed many times. The chain recombines TRBV20-1 with TRBJ2-3; 9 bases fit TRBD1. CDR1 and CDR2 (germline): DFQATT, SNEGSKA (reference sequence). After removal of 4 bases from V and 0 bases from J, the junction contained 5 bases not matched to a gene. This CDR3 spans 15 amino acids. CDR3 nucleotide sequence: TGCAGTGCTAAACAAGGGACAGGGAGCACAGATACGCAGTATTTT. This sequence encodes CSAKQGTGSTDTQYF.

This CDR3 reads CATTWKGSTGELFF. CDR3 in DNA: TGCGCCACCACCTGGAAGGGGAGCACCGGGGAGCTGTTTTTT. The chain links TRBV5-1 to TRBJ2-2; D may be TRBD1 or TRBD2 (5 bases each). The V gene lost 9 bases and the J gene lost 4 bases, with 16 bases spanning the gap. Germline assignment: CDR1 SGHRS and CDR2 YFSETQ. This CDR3 is built from 14 residues.

This clonotype has only a few counts. This rearrangement joins TRBV20-1 to TRBJ2-7; perhaps D is TRBD1 or TRBD2 (5 bases each). Trimming shortened V by 5 bases and J by 2 bases, and 16 bases separated the two germline ends. The CDR3 has 14 residues. CDR1 is DFQATT and CDR2 is SNEGSKA in the germline V gene (reference sequence). The CDR3 loop reads CSAFRGPTTYEQYF. Here the CDR3 DNA reads TGCAGTGCTTTCCGGGGACCGACTACCTACGAGCAGTACTTC.